This T cell receptor (beta chain) was sequenced in a study of blood T cell repertoires in COVID-19. As for the study in general: The United States, Italy and Spain supplied acute and convalescent COVID-19 samples. In each case, the material was cDNA or gDNA derived from T cells, B-cell-depleted T cells, or PBMCs.

This CDR3 spans 15 amino acids. CDR1 SGHTA and CDR2 FQGTGA come from the germline V gene. The ends lost 3 bases at V and 5 bases at J; junction bases unmatched: 3. Repertoires were generated with immunoSEQ multiplex PCR, while TCRdb's copy carries only in-frame clones and drops some. This table holds 40,000 to 50,000 clones, about nine tenths found once. This receptor was obtained from a man aged 65 to 85 with acute or convalescent COVID-19. Sequenced sample: peripheral blood. The chain links TRBV7-3 to TRBJ2-1, with TRBD2 matching over 11 bases. This chain's CDR3 is CASSFSTSGDNEQFF. CDR3 coding DNA: TGTGCCAGCAGCTTCTCGACTAGCGGGGACAATGAGCAGTTCTTC.